This TCR beta chain was identified during a study of blood T cell repertoires in COVID-19 (dated by TCRdb to the early 2020s). At the level of the whole study: Collaborator samples came from the United States, Italy and Spain and covered acute and convalescent phases of COVID-19. The prospective study material was composed of cDNA or gDNA derived from T cells, B-cell-depleted T cells, or PBMCs. Deeply sampled blood TCRbeta repertoires from subjects exposed to, actively infected with, or recovered from COVID-19 were included in the dataset. The repertoires were released in a freely available public database meant as a resource for research on the immune response to SARS-CoV-2. Samples were obtained from the ongoing ImmuneRACE study (first 160 participants) and from 950 to 1,500 subjects provided by 6 global collaborators. The sample metadata nearly always contained a de-identified subject ID, COVID-19 status, age in years and sex. Where HLA class I and class II types were available, the types were taken from metadata supplied by the sample provider, not from assay-based typing. Summary of the overall study and its limitations: The quantity of clinical and demographic metadata differed by source and by participant and was supplied without curation.

In the prospective study, participants were about 18 to 90 years old, resided in fewer than 25 geographic areas of the United States, and were enrolled through a virtual design. Cohort assignment in the prospective study relied on participant-reported clinical history from a screening survey and a study questionnaire. Each participant in the prospective study had whole blood, serum and a nasopharyngeal or oropharyngeal swab collected by mobile phlebotomists. Over a 2-month period, participants in the prospective study had the option of providing additional blood draws and questionnaires. Before DNA extraction, prospective study blood samples were shipped either frozen or at room temperature. Concerning this clone: The target of this receptor is not known. No much larger clonotype is one base removed from it; base qualities were not supplied.

V is pruned by 4 bases and J by 11 bases, leaving 12 bases of the junction without a gene match. The CDR3 has 17 amino acids, counting the end cysteine and phenylalanine. The read is trimmed to its CDR3 DNA, 51 bases read in frame from base 1. The germline V gene specifies SGHTA as CDR1 and FQGNSA as CDR2. The immunoSEQ Assay, a bias-controlled multiplex PCR, was used to amplify TCRbeta CDR3 regions from genomic DNA. Per the authors' processing: Nucleated cell counts per sample were estimated from amplification of reference gene primers within the assay. To quantify the absolute abundance of each unique TCRbeta CDR3 rearrangement, sequence reads were collapsed and filtered. For each sample, productive Simpson clonality was calculated by taking the square root of Simpson's diversity index across productive rearrangements. TCRdb took this table from immuneACCESS and kept in-frame rearrangements with V and J called. Such tables lack part of the clones; where checked against another copy, unresolved V genes explain under half of the gap, and the rest is unexplained. For V, J and clone size, that table is used; D and trimming come from the DNA. Recorded for this sample are hundreds of thousands of clones; approximately 88% of them occurred a single time. The ten top clones hold about 1.2% of the sample.

The origin of this receptor is a woman between 40 and 50 years old with acute COVID-19. Sequenced sample: PBMCs or T cells enriched from blood (not recorded which). The chain links TRBV7-2 with TRBJ2-1, and 15 bases in between align with TRBD2. The CDR3 protein: CASSSMESGLAGGKQFF. The nucleotides are TGTGCCAGCAGCTCAATGGAATCTGGACTAGCGGGAGGGAAGCAGTTCTTC. Extended through the reference TRBV7-2 and TRBJ2-1 proteins, this CDR3 yields the full variable domain: GAGVSQSPSNKVTEKGKDVELRCDPISGHTALYWYRQSLGQGLEFLIYFQGNSAPDKSGLPSDRFSAERTGGSVSTLTIQRTQQEDSAVYLCASSSMESGLAGGKQFFGPGTRLTVL.